A selection of T cell receptor beta chains follows, all from one sample in a study of blood T cell repertoires in COVID-19. Sequencing used immunoSEQ multiplex PCR; TCRdb keeps in-frame clones, though not all of them. Of about 200,000 clones in the sample, 88% are singletons; the top ten hold 5% to 6.5%. Sequencing was performed on peripheral blood. These receptors came from a middle-aged man with active or convalescent COVID-19. CDR3s leave out the opening cysteine and the closing phenylalanine or tryptophan. The listing skips clone size in some rows; elsewhere it reads once, few, many or a size class.

j_gene,v_gene,abundance,CDR3aa
TRBJ2-7,TRBV5-8,once,ASSLEGPSGRYEQY
TRBJ2-7,TRBV3-1/TRBV3-2,.,ASSRQGAGRFHEQY
TRBJ2-7,TRBV18,once,ASSPPPETEQY
TRBJ1-1,TRBV29-1,.,SVRGGNTEAF
TRBJ1-2,TRBV5-6,once,ASSLALRGYT
TRBJ2-2,TRBV7-2,.,ASSFDMSGELF
TRBJ2-3,TRBV3-1/TRBV3-2,.,ASSQVSSGSSKDTQY
TRBJ2-1,TRBV5-4,.,ASSFGGLAGAYNEQF
TRBJ1-1,TRBV29-1,few,SVAAGVNTEAF
TRBJ1-6,TRBV21-1,.,ANHPTGGGSESPLH
TRBJ1-1,TRBV7-9,.,ASSLSGDEAF
TRBJ1-1,TRBV4-2,.,ASSQDIRTEAF
TRBJ1-1,TRBV5-1,.,ASSLGATTEAF
TRBJ1-2,TRBV9,.,ASSATGTPNYGYT
TRBJ1-6,TRBV9,.,ASSSGVGSPLH
TRBJ2-2,TRBV19,few,ASSYDRGTGELF
TRBJ2-7,TRBV18,once,ASSPDFTGDRFSYEQY
TRBJ2-1,TRBV7-2,.,ASSPQLTTGDRNEQF
TRBJ1-4,TRBV7-2,once,ASSHDRGSVKKLF
TRBJ2-1,TRBV9,.,ASSVRAMSYNEQF
TRBJ1-6,TRBV19,once,ASSSGVSNSPLH
TRBJ1-1,TRBV19,.,ASSIDRGVFTEAF
TRBJ2-5,TRBV6-2/TRBV6-3,.,ASSYYGDRGRGETQY
TRBJ2-1,TRBV24-1,.,ATSRAGSVDEQF
TRBJ1-1,TRBV28,.,ASRILQGIAF
TRBJ1-1,TRBV3-1/TRBV3-2,.,ASSRWTGDATGAEAF
TRBJ2-3,TRBV5-5,once,ASSPWSVTDTQY
TRBJ1-2,TRBV27,.,ASTADRRYGYT
TRBJ2-5,TRBV5-1,.,ASNPSGGWEETQY
TRBJ2-7,TRBV6-6,.,ASSYPGGQGPLEQY
TRBJ1-1,TRBV12-3/TRBV12-4,few,ASRTGGTEAF
TRBJ1-5,TRBV5-8,.,ASSPPGAAFGNQPQH
TRBJ1-5,TRBV7-2,.,ARTSITGQGRQSNQPQH
TRBJ2-7,TRBV6-5,.,ASSSTTATYEQY
TRBJ2-7,TRBV3-1/TRBV3-2,few,ASSPDPGEATYEQY
TRBJ2-1,TRBV28,.,ASSSTNRGKNEQF
TRBJ2-1,TRBV28,few,ACTEAREQF
TRBJ1-1,TRBV6-2/TRBV6-3,.,ASSTTGGTEAF
TRBJ1-1,TRBV4-1,.,ASSEPGGVTEAF
TRBJ1-1,TRBV10-3,.,AISNNRDTEAF
TRBJ1-2,TRBV6-6,.,ASSYEANYGYT
TRBJ1-6,TRBV19,.,ASSPTGGHSPLH